What follows are 25 T cell receptor beta chains derived from one specimen sequenced in a study of tumor-infiltrating lymphocytes in primary liver carcinoma. A constant-region primer primed TCR beta cDNA synthesis from about 530 ng of total RNA. The TCR beta library was amplified through three nested multiplex PCR rounds in a modified ARM-PCR procedure. For 10 cycles apiece, the opening two PCR rounds ran with TRBV1-TRBV30 forward primers and a C-beta reverse primer. TCRdb re-called the multiplex PCR reads with MiXCR, one entry per CDR3 protein. Counted here are tens of thousands of distinct CDR3 sequences, around 64% occurring once; the ten biggest clones make up around 38%. RNA and DNA were co-extracted from approximately 20-30 mg of unsorted bulk tissue. The specimen sequenced was liver tumor tissue from sampling region 4. The subset was: tumor region T4, right-lateral pole. These receptors were collected from a man aged 40-49 years with primary liver carcinoma and hepatitis B virus infection.

There are many counts of this clonotype. The rearrangement joins TRBV30 to TRBJ2-1, with TRBD2 matching 7 bases. Germline lookup yields CDR1 GTSNPN and CDR2 SVGIG (reference sequence). This CDR3 is 13 amino acids long. Losses at the gene ends were 2 bases for V and 5 bases for J; bases not matched to a gene: 3. The CDR3 region has the DNA TGTGCCTGGAGTCCCAGCGGGAACAATGAGCAGTTCTTC. Translated: CAWSPSGNNEQFF.

Turning to this clonotype: Compared with germline, one end of the junction differs, possibly owing to a read error. V and J are TRBV12-3 or TRBV12-4 and TRBJ1-5; a possible D gene is TRBD1 (6 bases). The CDR3 is 14 residues long. The CDR3 region is CPSSLGATNQPRHF. The CDR3 nucleotides are TGTCCCAGCAGTTTGGGGGCTACCAATCAGCCCCGGCATTTT.

This clonotype was detected once. Compared with germline, one end of the junction differs, possibly owing to a read error. The chain joins TRBV12-3 or TRBV12-4 to TRBJ2-1; D call uncertain. CDR3 size: 13 residues. The CDR3 nucleotides read TGTTCCAGCAGTCTCGGAGAGAACAATGAGCAGTTCTTC. It yields the protein CSSSLGENNEQFF.

As to this clonotype: Its ends do not fully match the called genes, so a read error is possible. J is TRBJ2-1 and V is TRBV11-3; D is possibly TRBD2 (6 bases). The germline V gene has CDR1 SGHNT and CDR2 YENEEA. The CDR3 loop spans 17 amino acids. CDR3 coding DNA: TGTGCCAGCTGCTTAGGCGTACCGGGACTCCCCCACAATAAGCAGTTCTTC. Translation gives CASCLGVPGLPHNKQFF.

This clonotype was detected many times. The V gene is TRBV5-1, the J gene TRBJ2-1; 8 nucleotides agree with TRBD1. Germline CDR1 reads SGHRS; CDR2 reads YFSETQ. After removal of 5 bases from V and 7 bases from J, the junction contained 8 bases not matched to a gene. The CDR3 is 14 residues long. The CDR3 protein is CASRGQEWGNEQFF. CDR3 DNA sequence: TGCGCCAGCAGGGGACAGGAATGGGGGAATGAGCAGTTCTTC.

This clonotype has a handful of counts. One end of the junction varies from germline; a read error may be responsible. V and J are TRBV5-8 and TRBJ2-7; 10 bases line up with TRBD2. The CDR3 has 16 residues. CDR1 is SGHTS, CDR2 YDEGEE, per germline. CDR3: CANSLSLAGIGSEQYF. The CDR3 region has the DNA TGTGCCAACAGCTTGTCACTAGCGGGAATCGGGAGCGAGCAGTACTTC.

For this clonotype: One base away lies a much larger clone, so this may be a sequencing read error. CDR3 DNA: TGTGCCAGCAGCCAAGACGGGACAGGGGGCCAAGAGAACCATTACTTC. Amino acids: CASSQDGTGGQENHYF. The gene calls are TRBV4-2 and TRBJ2-5; 12 bases agree with TRBD1. The CDR3 extends over 16 amino acids. From germline, CDR1 is LGHNA and CDR2 YNFKEQ. The trim removed 0 bases at V and 14 bases at J, leaving 13 bases unmatched.

As for this clonotype: Given the absence of the conserved phenylalanine or tryptophan at the CDR3 end, a read error is likely. The rearrangement links TRBV7-9 to TRBJ2-1; the D gene is possibly TRBD1 (6 bases). The length of the CDR3 is 17 residues. Looked up from germline, CDR1 is SEHNR and CDR2 is FQNEAQ (reference sequence). The DNA of the CDR3 is TGTGCCAGCAACTTACCATATCAGGGGCCTAAAACAAAAGAGCAGTTCATC. This codes for CASNLPYQGPKTKEQFI.

This clonotype was found a few times. This sequence joins TRBV11-2 and TRBJ2-3, with D possibly being TRBD1 or TRBD2 (6 bases each). There are 18 residues in the CDR3. The V and J ends lost 1 base and 0 bases respectively, with 17 bases between them. Germline CDR1 is SGHAT and CDR2 is FQNNGV. In nucleotides, the CDR3 is TGTGCCAGCAGCTTAGCGGGGGCGACTTCGTCAAGCACAGATACGCAGTATTTT. It translates to CASSLAGATSSSTDTQYF.

This clonotype was recorded a few times. Relative to the germline gene, one junction end is altered; a read error may explain this. The rearrangement joins TRBV10-3 to TRBJ2-6; tentatively, D is TRBD1 or TRBD2 (5 bases each). The CDR3 covers 16 residues. Germline V gene lookup returns CDR1 ENHRY and CDR2 SYGVKD. CDR3 nucleotide sequence: TGTGACATCAGTGCTGTATGGGGGAGCGGGGCCAACGTCCTGACTTTC. Translation gives CDISAVWGSGANVLTF.

As for this clonotype: At one end, the junction sequence differs from germline, possibly due to a read error. J is TRBJ1-1 and V is TRBV29-1; 7 bases align to TRBD1. Looked up from germline, CDR1 is SQVTM and CDR2 is ANQGSEA. CDR3 length: 14 amino acids. The CDR3 protein is CCVCPRGGNTEAFF. The CDR3 bases are TGCTGCGTGTGTCCCAGGGGGGGGAACACCGAAGCTTTCTTT.

The chain links TRBV12-3 or TRBV12-4 to TRBJ1-2; 9 bases are shared with TRBD1. V gave up 1 base and J gave up 8 bases; unmatched junction bases: 2. CDR3 length: 13 residues. CDR3 DNA: TGTGCCAGCAGTTTAGGGACAGGGGCGGGCTACACCTTC. Translating it yields CASSLGTGAGYTF.

This clonotype was seen many times. V usage is TRBV11-1 and J usage is TRBJ2-7, with D tentatively TRBD2 (6 bases). Trimming removed 5 bases from V and 0 bases from J, with 14 bases in between. CDR1 and CDR2 (germline): SGHAT, FQDESV (reference sequence). The CDR3 is made up of 15 amino acids. CDR3 sequence (DNA): TGTGCCAGCAGCCCATCCCGGGACTCCTCCTACGAGCAGTACTTC. Residues: CASSPSRDSSYEQYF.

As regards this clonotype: A much larger clone lies one base from this, so it may be a read error. CDR3 region: CASSYSVGQGIYNEQFF. The CDR3 DNA is TGTGCCAGCAGTTACTCGGTGGGACAGGGCATATACAATGAGCAGTTCTTC. The rearrangement links TRBV6-6 to TRBJ2-1, with TRBD1 matching over 9 bases. Germline V lookup: CDR1 MNHNY, CDR2 SVGAGI (reference sequence). The CDR3 contains 17 residues. V lost 0 bases, J lost 4 bases, and 7 bases stayed unmatched.

The chain carries TRBV29-1 and TRBJ2-3; D gene unclear. V was pared by 3 bases and J by 5 bases, with 15 bases between. Germline CDR1 SQVTM, CDR2 ANQGSEA. CDR3 length: 14 amino acids. Written as DNA, the CDR3 is TGCAGCGTTGATGCCCAAGGTCACATAGATACGCAGTATTTT. Protein: CSVDAQGHIDTQYF.

Points on this clonotype: At one end the junction does not follow the germline gene, possibly because of a read error. The genes are TRBV6-2 or TRBV6-3 and TRBJ2-1; the match to TRBD2 covers 11 bases. From germline, CDR1 is MNHEY and CDR2 SVGEGT. This CDR3 has 15 amino acids. The CDR3 DNA reads TGTACCAGCAGTTCTTTGGGACTAGCGGTCTCAGAACCGTTCTTC. Its translation is CTSSSLGLAVSEPFF.

A note on this clonotype: One junction end disagrees with the germline gene, perhaps due to a read error. The gene calls are TRBV11-2 and TRBJ1-1; no firm D call. The CDR3 is 16 residues long. CDR1 SGHAT and CDR2 FQNNGV come from the germline V gene. CDR3 amino acids: CAISQGSAVVFTEAFF. The DNA of the CDR3 is TGTGCCATCAGCCAAGGTAGTGCGGTGGTCTTCACTGAAGCTTTCTTT.

This clonotype has a single count. A much larger clone is a single base away; this may be a read error. The chain recombines TRBV2 with TRBJ2-3, with 7 nucleotides matching TRBD2. CDR3 length: 17 residues. CDR1 and CDR2 (germline): SNHLY, FYNNEI. V lost 2 bases and J lost 1; bases outside the gene matches: 9. CDR3 coding DNA: TGTGCCAGCAGTGAAACCTTAGTGGGAGGGGGCACAGATACGCAGTATTTT. Amino acid sequence: CASSETLVGGGTDTQYF.

On this clonotype itself: The junction and the germline gene differ at one end; a read error may be behind it. This chain links TRBV5-6 with TRBJ2-6; 8 bases fit TRBD1. The CDR3 loop spans 18 amino acids. CDR1 is SGHDT and CDR2 is YYEEEE in the germline V gene. CDR3 sequence (DNA): TGTGCCAGCAGCACGTGGACAGGGTGGCTTTCTGGGTCCAACGTCCTGACTTTC. The encoded protein is CASSTWTGWLSGSNVLTF.

This chain uses TRBV7-8 with TRBJ2-7; D may match TRBD1 or TRBD2 (5 bases each). Germline V CDR1 and CDR2: SGHVS, FQNEAQ. The CDR3 is 15 residues long. V lost 5 bases to trimming and J lost 7 bases, with 21 bases between them. CDR3 residues: CASSVIAGSRREQYF. DNA of the CDR3: TGTGCCAGCAGCGTAATCGCAGGGAGCCGGAGGGAGCAGTACTTC. The full variable domain, its missing parts supplied by reference TRBV7-8 and TRBJ2-7, is GAGVSQSPRYKVAKRGQDVALRCDPISGHVSLFWYQQALGQGPEFLTYFQNEAQLDKSGLPSDRFFAERPEGSVSTLKIQRTQQEDSAVYLCASSVIAGSRREQYFGPGTRLTVT.

With respect to this clonotype: The CDR3 ends on some other residue instead of the conserved phenylalanine or tryptophan, so this is likely a read error. The V gene is TRBV6-2 or TRBV6-3, the J gene TRBJ2-3; D gene unclear. The germline V gene encodes CDR1 MNHEY and CDR2 SVGEGT. CDR3 length: 16 residues. CDR3 DNA: TGTGCCAGCAGTCCCTCCTCGACCACCCTCAAAGATGCGCAGTATCTT. Protein sequence: CASSPSSTTLKDAQYL.

V is TRBV20-1 and J is TRBJ2-7; 8 bases agree with TRBD2. Germline V gene data show CDR1 as DFQATT and CDR2 as SNEGSKA (reference sequence). The CDR3 runs to 14 residues. V was pared by 3 bases and J by 2 bases, with 6 bases of the junction left unmatched. CDR3 coding DNA: TGCAGTGCTAGGGGACTAGTGGACCCCTACGAGCAGTACTTC. It is translated as CSARGLVDPYEQYF.

This clonotype was counted a few times. Since a much larger clone is just one base distant, this may be a read error. CDR3 residues: CASSLRAGVSTDTQYF. CDR3 nucleotide sequence: TGTGCCAGCAGCTTACGAGCGGGAGTCAGCACAGATACGCAGTATTTT. The chain is built from TRBV11-2 and TRBJ2-3, with TRBD2 matching 8 bases. CDR3 size: 16 residues. Unmatched junction bases numbered 4, after V lost 2 bases and J lost 0 bases. Germline loops: CDR1 SGHAT, CDR2 FQNNGV.

This clonotype appeared a single time. Being one base from a much bigger clone, this may be a read error. V is TRBV12-3 or TRBV12-4 and J is TRBJ1-1, with D possibly being TRBD1 (5 bases). The CDR3 loop spans 14 amino acids. The CDR3 DNA is TGTGCCAGCAGTCCCCCCAGGGCAGGCACTGAACCTTTCTTT. As protein: CASSPPRAGTEPFF.

About this clonotype: The junction departs from the called germline gene at one end, perhaps through a read error. The chain uses TRBV11-2 and TRBJ2-3; no firm D call. The germline gives CDR1 SGHAT, CDR2 FQNNGV. The CDR3 runs 12 residues. The DNA of the CDR3 is TGTACCAGCAGCGCCAGCACGGATACACAGTATTTT. Its protein is CTSSASTDTQYF.